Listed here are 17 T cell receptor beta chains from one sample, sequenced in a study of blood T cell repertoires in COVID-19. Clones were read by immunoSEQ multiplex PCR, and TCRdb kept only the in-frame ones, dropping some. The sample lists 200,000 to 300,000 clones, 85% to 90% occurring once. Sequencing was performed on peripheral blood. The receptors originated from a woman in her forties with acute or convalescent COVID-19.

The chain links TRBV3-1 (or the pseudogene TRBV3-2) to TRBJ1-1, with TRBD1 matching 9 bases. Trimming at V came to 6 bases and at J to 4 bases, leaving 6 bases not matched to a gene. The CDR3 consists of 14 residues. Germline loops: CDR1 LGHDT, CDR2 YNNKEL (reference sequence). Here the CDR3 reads CASRLQGASTEAFF. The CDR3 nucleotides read TGTGCCAGCAGACTACAGGGGGCGAGCACTGAAGCTTTCTTT.

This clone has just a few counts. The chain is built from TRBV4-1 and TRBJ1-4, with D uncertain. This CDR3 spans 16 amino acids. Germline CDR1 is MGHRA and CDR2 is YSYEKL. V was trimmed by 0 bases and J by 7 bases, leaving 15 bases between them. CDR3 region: CASSQEWQRVAEKLFF. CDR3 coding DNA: TGCGCCAGCAGCCAAGAATGGCAGAGGGTAGCTGAAAAACTGTTTTTT.

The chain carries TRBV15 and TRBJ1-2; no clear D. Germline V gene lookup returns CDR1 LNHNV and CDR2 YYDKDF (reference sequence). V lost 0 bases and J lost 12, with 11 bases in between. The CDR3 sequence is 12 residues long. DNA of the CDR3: TGTGCCACCAGCAGAGACCACGGGGTTGACACCTTC. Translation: CATSRDHGVDTF. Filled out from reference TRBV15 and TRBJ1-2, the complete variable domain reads DAMVIQNPRYQVTQFGKPVTLSCSQTLNHNVMYWYQQKSSQAPKLLFHYYDKDFNNEADTPDNFQSRRPNTSFCFLDIRSPGLGDTAMYLCATSRDHGVDTFGSGTRLTVV.

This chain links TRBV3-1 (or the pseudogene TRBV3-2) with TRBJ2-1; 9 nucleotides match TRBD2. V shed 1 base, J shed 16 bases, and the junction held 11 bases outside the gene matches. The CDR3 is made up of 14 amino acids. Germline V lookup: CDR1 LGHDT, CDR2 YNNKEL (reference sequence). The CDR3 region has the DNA TGTGCCAGCAGCCAAGCCACGGGGCGGGGGGGCCCATTCTTC. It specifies CASSQATGRGGPFF.

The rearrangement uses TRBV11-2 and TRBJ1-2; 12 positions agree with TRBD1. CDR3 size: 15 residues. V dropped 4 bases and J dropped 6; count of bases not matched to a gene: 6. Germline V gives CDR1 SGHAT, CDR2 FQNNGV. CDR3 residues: CASSYPGQGANGYTF. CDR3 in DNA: TGTGCCAGCAGCTACCCGGGACAGGGGGCGAATGGCTACACCTTC. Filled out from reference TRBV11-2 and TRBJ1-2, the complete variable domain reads EAGVAQSPRYKIIEKRQSVAFWCNPISGHATLYWYQQILGQGPKLLIQFQNNGVVDDSQLPKDRFSAERLKGVDSTLKIQPAKLEDSAVYLCASSYPGQGANGYTFGSGTRLTVV.

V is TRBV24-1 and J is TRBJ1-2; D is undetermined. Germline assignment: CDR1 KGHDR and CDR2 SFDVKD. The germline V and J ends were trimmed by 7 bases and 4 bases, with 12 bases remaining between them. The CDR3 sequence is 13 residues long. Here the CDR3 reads CATSMAGLYGYTF. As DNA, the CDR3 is TGTGCCACCAGCATGGCAGGCCTCTATGGCTACACCTTC.

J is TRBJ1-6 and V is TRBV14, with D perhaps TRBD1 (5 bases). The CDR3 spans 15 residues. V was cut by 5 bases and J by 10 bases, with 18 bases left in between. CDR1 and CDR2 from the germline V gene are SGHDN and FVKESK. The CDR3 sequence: CASSFRQRGGSPLHF. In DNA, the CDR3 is TGTGCCAGCAGCTTTCGACAGCGGGGTGGGTCACCCCTCCACTTT.

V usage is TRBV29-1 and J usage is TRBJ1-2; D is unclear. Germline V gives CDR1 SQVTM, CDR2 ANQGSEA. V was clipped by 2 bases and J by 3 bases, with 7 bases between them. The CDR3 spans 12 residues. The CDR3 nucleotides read TGCAGCGTTGAAAGGAGTCACTATGGCTACACCTTC. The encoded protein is CSVERSHYGYTF.

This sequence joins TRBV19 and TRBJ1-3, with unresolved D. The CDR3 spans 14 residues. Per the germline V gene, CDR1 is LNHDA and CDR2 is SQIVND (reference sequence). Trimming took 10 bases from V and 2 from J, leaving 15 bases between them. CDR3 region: CATPRHGTGNTIYF. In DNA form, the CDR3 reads TGTGCCACCCCCCGCCACGGTACTGGAAACACCATATATTTT.

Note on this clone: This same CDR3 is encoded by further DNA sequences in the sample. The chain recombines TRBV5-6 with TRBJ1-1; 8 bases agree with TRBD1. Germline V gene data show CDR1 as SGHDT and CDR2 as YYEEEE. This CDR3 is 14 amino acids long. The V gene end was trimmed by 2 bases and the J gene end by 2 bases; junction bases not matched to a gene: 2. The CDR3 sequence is CASSFGQGNTEAFF. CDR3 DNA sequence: TGTGCCAGCAGCTTCGGACAGGGTAACACTGAAGCTTTCTTT.

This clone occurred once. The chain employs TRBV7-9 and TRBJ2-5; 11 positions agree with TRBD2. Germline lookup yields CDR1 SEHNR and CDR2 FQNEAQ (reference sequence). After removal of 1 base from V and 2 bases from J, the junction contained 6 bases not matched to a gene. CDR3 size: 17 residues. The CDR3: CASSLEGLAARQETQYF. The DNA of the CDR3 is TGTGCCAGCAGCTTAGAGGGACTAGCGGCCAGACAAGAGACCCAGTACTTC.

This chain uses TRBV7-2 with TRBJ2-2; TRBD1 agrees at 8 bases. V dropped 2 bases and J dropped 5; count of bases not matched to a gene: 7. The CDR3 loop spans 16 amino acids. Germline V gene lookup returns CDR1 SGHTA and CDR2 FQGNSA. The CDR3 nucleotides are TGTGCCAGCAGCTTATATGCGACAGGGGCGACCGGGGAGCTGTTTTTT. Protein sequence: CASSLYATGATGELFF.

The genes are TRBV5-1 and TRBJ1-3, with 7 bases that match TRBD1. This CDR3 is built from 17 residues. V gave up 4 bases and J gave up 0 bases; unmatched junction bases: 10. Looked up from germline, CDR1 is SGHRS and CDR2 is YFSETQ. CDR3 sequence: CASSPWTGQISGNTIYF. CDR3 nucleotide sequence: TGCGCCAGCAGCCCCTGGACAGGCCAGATCTCTGGAAACACCATATATTTT.

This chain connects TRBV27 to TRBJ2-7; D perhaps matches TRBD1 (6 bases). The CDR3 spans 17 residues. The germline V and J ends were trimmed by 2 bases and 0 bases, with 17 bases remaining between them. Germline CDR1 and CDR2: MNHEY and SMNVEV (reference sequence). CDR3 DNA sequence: TGTGCCAGCAGTTTAGACTCAGGCAGGGGAAGCTCCTACGAGCAGTACGTC. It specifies CASSLDSGRGSSYEQYV.

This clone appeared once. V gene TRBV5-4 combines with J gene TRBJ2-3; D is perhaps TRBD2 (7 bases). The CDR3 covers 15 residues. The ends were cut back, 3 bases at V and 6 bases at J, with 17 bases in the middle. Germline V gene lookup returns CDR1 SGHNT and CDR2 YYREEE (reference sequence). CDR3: CASSSGGGGMDTQYF. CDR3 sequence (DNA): TGTGCCAGCAGCTCCGGTGGGGGGGGCATGGATACGCAGTATTTT.

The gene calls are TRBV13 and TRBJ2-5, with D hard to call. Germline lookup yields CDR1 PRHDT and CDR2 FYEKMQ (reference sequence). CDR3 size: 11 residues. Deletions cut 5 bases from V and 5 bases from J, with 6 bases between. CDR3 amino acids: CASSLLETQYF. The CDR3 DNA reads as TGTGCCAGCAGCCTCCTGGAGACCCAGTACTTC.

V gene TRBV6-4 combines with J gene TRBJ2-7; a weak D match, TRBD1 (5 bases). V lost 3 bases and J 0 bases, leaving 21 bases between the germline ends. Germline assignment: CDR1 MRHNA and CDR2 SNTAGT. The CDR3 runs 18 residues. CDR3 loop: CASSDSSDQGTRSYEQYV. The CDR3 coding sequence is TGTGCCAGCAGTGATTCATCGGACCAGGGAACCCGCTCCTACGAGCAGTACGTC.